This TCR beta chain was recovered during a study of T cell repertoires in cytomegalovirus infection. Overall study context: Both recently identified HLA-C-restricted and well-studied HLA-B-restricted CMV epitopes were used in the study.

This CDR3 is built from 12 residues. Trimming stripped 8 bases from V and 2 bases from J, with 9 bases between. Germline-derived CDR1 and CDR2 are SNHLY and FYNNEI. MiXCR was run by TCRdb on the reads, yielding one entry per CDR3 protein. The profile shows about a million distinct CDR3 sequences, around 29% of them singletons. Details on this clonotype: The antigen is not known.

Findings of the study overall: HLA-C-restricted, CMV-specific TCR beta clonotypes were dominant ex vivo. Cumulated frequencies of public TCR beta families served to identify carriers of CMV plus the relevant HLA.

The origin of this receptor is a human donor in good health (CMV status not recorded). Some clones in this sample may be carry-over from other donors' samples. This sequence joins TRBV2 and TRBJ1-1; tentatively, D is TRBD1 (6 bases). The sequencing used cultured CD8+ T cells from PBMCs, collected from culture after CMV antigen stimulation. The CDR3 region is CASPDRNTEAFF. The CDR3 DNA follows: TGTGCCAGCCCGGACAGAAACACTGAAGCTTTCTTT.